A selection of T cell receptor beta chains follows, all from one sample in a study of cytomegalovirus exposure and HLA in healthy donors. The repertoire was sequenced with immunoSEQ multiplex PCR; TCRdb's copy has only in-frame clones and lacks some. The data contain about 120,000 clones, around 81% of them singletons. Sequencing was done on a sample of PBMCs. The source of these receptors is a female donor in good health and CMV-seronegative. CDR3s include the opening cysteine and the closing phenylalanine or tryptophan. D genes are given only for firm matches. A clone size is listed for some rows: how often the clone was seen (once, few, many), or a class if it is expanded.

>13|TRBV10-3|-|TRBJ1-5|few
TGTGCCATCAGTGAGGCAGAAAATCAGCCCCAGCATTTT
CAISEAENQPQHF
>15|TRBV28|TRBD1|TRBJ2-7|-
TGTGCCAGCAGTTCCTCCGGGACAGGGGGCTGGGAGCAGTACTTC
CASSSSGTGGWEQYF
>13|TRBV2|-|TRBJ2-5|-
TGTGCCAGCATCCGGGGGACCGAAGAGACCCAGTACTTC
CASIRGTEETQYF
>11|TRBV6-5|TRBD1|TRBJ2-7|-
TGTGCCAGCCGACAGGGGGCTGAGCAGTACTTC
CASRQGAEQYF
>16|TRBV21-1|-|TRBJ2-1|-
TGTGCCAGCAGCAAAAAAGGAAGGACTAGCGGAAATGAGCAGTTCTTC
CASSKKGRTSGNEQFF
>13|TRBV5-1|TRBD1|TRBJ1-2|-
TGCGCCAGCAGCTTGAATAGGGGGCACGGCTACACCTTC
CASSLNRGHGYTF
>15|TRBV28|TRBD2|TRBJ2-1|-
TGTGCCAGCAGTGTCTGGACTAGCGGTGAAAATGAGCAGTTCTTC
CASSVWTSGENEQFF
>14|TRBV6-5|TRBD1|TRBJ1-3|few
TGTGCCAGCAGCCGGGACAGGGCTGGAAACACCATATATTTT
CASSRDRAGNTIYF
>17|TRBV5-1|-|TRBJ2-1|-
TGCGCCAGCACCCCACCCTCCTGGCCCGTGTCCTACAATGAGCAGTTCTTC
CASTPPSWPVSYNEQFF
>14|TRBV2|TRBD1|TRBJ1-4|-
TGTGCCAGCAAGGCGGACAGGGGGGAAGAAAAACTGTTTTTT
CASKADRGEEKLFF
>14|TRBV7-6|-|TRBJ2-1|-
TGTGCCAGCAGCTTATCAGTGGCACGCAATGAGCAGTTCTTC
CASSLSVARNEQFF
>13|TRBV2|-|TRBJ2-1|-
TGTGTCAGCAGTGAGTACAGGGGGGGTGAGCAGTTCTTC
CVSSEYRGGEQFF
>15|TRBV6-5|TRBD2|TRBJ2-5|once
TGTGCCAGCAGTCCTGCCCAGCGGGGGAAAGAGACCCAGTACTTC
CASSPAQRGKETQYF
>17|TRBV7-9|-|TRBJ2-2|-
TGTGCCAGTAGCAATACCTATATCGCGGAGAACACCGGGGAGCTGTTTTTT
CASSNTYIAENTGELFF
>14|TRBV7-9|-|TRBJ1-1|-
TGTGCCAGCAGCTTAGCAGGGGCGGTCACTGAAGCTTTCTTT
CASSLAGAVTEAFF
>16|TRBV7-8|-|TRBJ1-3|-
TGTGCCAGCACCTCTGCTCTAGGTCGGAAGAGAAACACCATATATTTT
CASTSALGRKRNTIYF
>13|TRBV7-7|-|TRBJ2-7|-
TGTGCCAGCAGCACGGTTGCTAGTTCCGAGCAGTACTTC
CASSTVASSEQYF
>15|TRBV10-2|-|TRBJ1-4|once
TGCGCCAGCAGTGAGTCAACGGGTGACGGAGAAAAACTGTTTTTT
CASSESTGDGEKLFF